What follows is one T cell receptor (beta chain) and its context. What it binds is unknown. PRAID combined immunodeficiency and autoinflammation. CDR3 length equals 13 residues. Trimming removed 6 bases at V and 3 bases at J, with 11 bases between. Germline assignment: CDR1 SGHTA and CDR2 FQGTGA. The record originates from a study of stem cell transplantation in POMP-related autoinflammatory disease. Overall study context: Before transplant, CD4+ T cells skewed naive and CD8+ proportions were low. Overall study findings and caveats: PRAID patients trended toward lower TRB diversity and higher clonality in all analyzed T-cell subsets. Fewer unique TRB V-J gene pairings were identified in patients with PRAID.

This table comes from immunoSEQ multiplex PCR, and its TCRdb copy is limited to in-frame clones, with some not included. The sample yields about 26,000 clones, about 81% seen once. The V gene is TRBV7-3, the J gene TRBJ1-1; no definite D call. The TCR sequence derives from a human donor with POMP-related autoinflammation and immune dysregulation (PRAID). The sample here was CD4+ T cells from PBMCs, taken before stem cell transplantation. As DNA, the CDR3 is TGTGCCAGCAGTCGTGACGGTTACACTGAAGCTTTCTTT. This encodes CASSRDGYTEAFF.